The 26 T cell receptor beta chains given below trace back to one sample, sequenced in a study of regulatory dendritic cells for organ transplantation. Using immunoSEQ multiplex PCR, the repertoire was profiled, and TCRdb retains in-frame clones only, with some absent. The profile shows about 29,000 clones, about 79% of them singletons. The sequenced material came from memory CD4+ T cells from blood. The subset denotes: CD45RO+ memory T cells. These receptors were collected from a human donor in good health.

This chain connects TRBV7-3 to TRBJ2-3; D is ambiguous. The CDR3 sequence is 16 residues long. Germline-derived CDR1 and CDR2 are SGHTA and FQGTGA. V was trimmed by 5 bases and J by 4 bases, leaving 19 bases between them. CDR3: CASSHNPGAGPDTQYF. The CDR3 region has the DNA TGTGCCAGCAGCCACAACCCGGGCGCCGGCCCAGATACGCAGTATTTT.

The chain links TRBV28 to TRBJ1-1; perhaps TRBD1 as D (6 bases). The CDR3 has 17 residues. The V end was cut by 6 bases, the J end by 11 bases, with 31 bases between. CDR1 and CDR2 (germline): MDHEN, SYDVKM. The CDR3 bases are TGTGCCAGCAGCTCCCCTACCACACAGGGTAGAAAAATCGGGGCTTTCTTT. This translates into CASSSPTTQGRKIGAFF.

V and J are TRBV5-1 and TRBJ1-4; D remains unclear. Germline lookup yields CDR1 SGHRS and CDR2 YFSETQ. Trimming took 4 bases from V and 1 from J, leaving 11 bases between them. The CDR3 spans 15 residues. The CDR3 reads CASSPGRGTNEKLFF. As DNA, the CDR3 is TGCGCCAGCAGCCCCGGACGGGGAACTAATGAAAAACTGTTTTTT.

The chain joins TRBV9 to TRBJ2-5; the D is unclear. The germline V gene encodes CDR1 SGDLS and CDR2 YYNGEE. V was cut by 1 base and J by 0 bases, with 7 bases left in between. The CDR3 totals 14 residues. Written as DNA, the CDR3 is TGTGCCAGCAGCGTAACCGACGACCAAGAGACCCAGTACTTC. Residues: CASSVTDDQETQYF.

Here the CDR3 reads CASLLAGVKDTQYF. The CDR3 region has the DNA TGTGCCAGTCTACTAGCGGGGGTCAAAGATACGCAGTATTTT. This chain uses TRBV6-1 with TRBJ2-3; 11 bases align to TRBD2. Trimming removed 9 bases from V and 5 bases from J; junction bases left unmatched: 7. This CDR3 contains 14 residues. Germline values: CDR1 MNHNS, CDR2 SASEGT.

The chain carries TRBV14 and TRBJ2-3; D is uncertain. Germline V lookup: CDR1 SGHDN, CDR2 FVKESK. The CDR3 totals 15 residues. Trimming removed 0 bases from V and 4 bases from J, with 11 bases in between. The CDR3 loop reads CASSQDYGRADTQYF. In DNA, the CDR3 is TGTGCCAGCAGCCAAGATTACGGCCGTGCAGATACGCAGTATTTT.

The CDR3 sequence is CASSPRGDTEAFF. CDR3 coding DNA: TGTGCCAGCTCACCAAGGGGGGACACTGAAGCTTTCTTT. The chain uses TRBV18 and TRBJ1-1; D is perhaps TRBD1 (6 bases). The CDR3 length is 13 residues. Germline CDR1 is KGHSH and CDR2 is LQKENI. Trimming stripped 2 bases from V and 3 bases from J, with 7 bases between. Drawing the rest from reference TRBV18 and TRBJ1-1, the complete variable domain is NAGVMQNPRHLVRRRGQEARLRCSPMKGHSHVYWYRQLPEEGLKFMVYLQKENIIDESGMPKERFSAEFPKEGPSILRIQQVVRGDSAAYFCASSPRGDTEAFFGQGTRLTVV.

The genes are TRBV9 and TRBJ2-2; the D gene could be TRBD1 or TRBD2 (7 bases each). The V gene lost 2 bases and the J gene lost 3 bases, with 20 bases spanning the gap. Germline-derived CDR1 and CDR2 are SGDLS and YYNGEE. The CDR3 consists of 18 residues. The CDR3 bases are TGTGCCAGCAGCGTCCGGGGAGGGGGCGACCGGGACACCGGGGAGCTGTTTTTT. Protein: CASSVRGGGDRDTGELFF. Looking up the rest from reference TRBV9 and TRBJ2-2 gives the full variable domain: DSGVTQTPKHLITATGQRVTLRCSPRSGDLSVYWYQQSLDQGLQFLIQYYNGEERAKGNILERFSAQQFPDLHSELNLSSLELGDSALYFCASSVRGGGDRDTGELFFGEGSRLTVL.

The chain links TRBV7-3 to TRBJ2-2; D call uncertain. The CDR3 consists of 16 residues. Germline V gene data show CDR1 as SGHTA and CDR2 as FQGTGA. V was cut by 1 base and J by 0 bases, with 9 bases left in between. This chain's CDR3 is CASSLSGGANTGELFF. The CDR3 bases are TGTGCCAGCAGCTTAAGTGGCGGAGCGAACACCGGGGAGCTGTTTTTT.

The chain combines TRBV20-1 with TRBJ2-7; D is undetermined. The CDR3 is made up of 11 amino acids. Trimming shortened V by 4 bases and J by 7 bases, and 11 bases separated the two germline ends. Germline CDR1 DFQATT, CDR2 SNEGSKA (reference sequence). The CDR3 here is CSATDGREQYF. CDR3 sequence (DNA): TGCAGTGCTACCGACGGGCGGGAGCAGTACTTC.

This sequence joins TRBV7-2 and TRBJ2-1; D assignment may be TRBD1 or TRBD2 (6 bases each). This CDR3 region has 16 residues. Germline assignment: CDR1 SGHTA and CDR2 FQGNSA. The V and J ends lost 1 base and 8 bases respectively, with 18 bases between them. CDR3 sequence reads: CASSLVGVQGGDEQFF. The CDR3 DNA reads TGTGCCAGCAGCTTAGTAGGAGTACAGGGCGGGGATGAGCAGTTCTTC.

The J gene is TRBJ1-2, the V gene TRBV18, with D maybe TRBD1 (5 bases). Germline V gene sequence: CDR1 KGHSH, CDR2 LQKENI. The germline V and J ends were trimmed by 3 bases and 0 bases, with 14 bases remaining between them. CDR3 length: 16 residues. This chain's CDR3 is CASSPVVRASNYGYTF. DNA of the CDR3: TGTGCCAGCTCACCGGTGGTCAGGGCTTCTAACTATGGCTACACCTTC. Based on the CDR3 plus reference TRBV18 and TRBJ1-2, the full variable domain is NAGVMQNPRHLVRRRGQEARLRCSPMKGHSHVYWYRQLPEEGLKFMVYLQKENIIDESGMPKERFSAEFPKEGPSILRIQQVVRGDSAAYFCASSPVVRASNYGYTFGSGTRLTVV.

The chain combines TRBV7-9 with TRBJ1-1; D perhaps matches TRBD1 (5 bases). CDR3 length: 13 residues. Germline V gene sequence: CDR1 SEHNR, CDR2 FQNEAQ (reference sequence). Between the trimmed V and J ends, which lost 5 bases and 8 bases, there was a span of 15 bases. In DNA form, the CDR3 reads TGTGCCAGCAGCCCCGGGAGCACAGGAGAAGCTTTCTTT. It specifies CASSPGSTGEAFF.

On this clone: The junction departs from germline at one end; a sequencing error may be responsible. The CDR3 loop reads CASSRDRGREEYF. CDR3 nucleotides: TGTGCCAGCAGTCGGGACAGGGGGCGCGAGGAGTACTTC. The chain uses TRBV27 and TRBJ2-7; the match to TRBD1 covers 12 bases. The germline V gene has CDR1 MNHEY and CDR2 SMNVEV (reference sequence). CDR3 length: 13 residues.

CDR3 DNA: TGTGCCAGCAGCGCAGAAGGGGGGGACACTGAAGCTTTCTTT. Amino acid sequence: CASSAEGGDTEAFF. The V and J genes are TRBV7-6 and TRBJ1-1; possible D gene TRBD1, 6 bases. Trimming shortened V by 5 bases and J by 3 bases, and 13 bases separated the two germline ends. This CDR3 spans 14 amino acids. Germline V gene data show CDR1 as SGHVS and CDR2 as FNYEAQ.

The chain uses TRBV6-1 and TRBJ1-5; 9 nucleotides agree with TRBD1. V was pared by 9 bases and J by 4 bases, with 10 bases of the junction left unmatched. Germline V gene lookup returns CDR1 MNHNS and CDR2 SASEGT. The CDR3 is made up of 15 amino acids. The CDR3 region is CASRKPGQGNQPQHF. The CDR3 DNA reads as TGTGCCAGTAGAAAACCGGGACAGGGAAATCAGCCCCAGCATTTT.

The chain has TRBV6-5 and TRBJ2-7; perhaps TRBD2 as D (5 bases). The CDR3 has 14 residues. The germline V gene encodes CDR1 MNHEY and CDR2 SVGAGI. V lost 2 bases and J lost 1, with 9 bases in between. This CDR3 is CASSYSGPSYEQYF. The CDR3, as DNA: TGTGCCAGCAGTTACAGCGGACCGTCCTACGAGCAGTACTTC.

V gene TRBV28 combines with J gene TRBJ1-5; D unresolved. The V gene's germline CDR1 is MDHEN and CDR2 SYDVKM. V shed 6 bases and J shed 6 bases, with 12 bases lying between them. The CDR3 runs 13 residues. This CDR3 is CASREGVGQPQHF. CDR3 bases: TGTGCCAGCAGGGAAGGAGTCGGTCAGCCCCAGCATTTT.

The CDR3 here is CASSPIGVNEQYF. CDR3 DNA sequence: TGTGCCAGCAGCCCTATCGGCGTAAACGAGCAGTACTTC. This sequence joins TRBV28 and TRBJ2-7; D is unclear. The germline gives CDR1 MDHEN, CDR2 SYDVKM. The CDR3 contains 13 residues. The V end was cut by 6 bases, the J end by 5 bases, with 14 bases between.

V usage is TRBV5-4 and J usage is TRBJ2-2, with D perhaps TRBD1 (6 bases). Germline V CDR1 and CDR2: SGHNT, YYREEE (reference sequence). Trimming took off 6 bases at V and 4 bases at J, with 19 bases between the two ends. CDR3 size: 16 residues. This CDR3 reads CASTPNSGTSTGELFF. In nucleotides, the CDR3 is TGTGCCAGCACCCCTAACTCCGGGACAAGCACCGGGGAGCTGTTTTTT.

The genes are TRBV29-1 and TRBJ1-1; D call uncertain. V was shortened by 4 bases and J by 3 bases, with 12 bases between the two germline ends. The CDR3 sequence is 13 residues long. CDR1 is SQVTM, CDR2 ANQGSEA, per germline. The CDR3 DNA follows: TGCAGCGTTGTCGGGGAGTTGGACACTGAAGCTTTCTTT. This gives the protein CSVVGELDTEAFF.

CDR3 residues: CASKGDFREQYF. Written as DNA, the CDR3 is TGTGCCAGCAAGGGGGACTTTCGCGAGCAGTACTTC. This chain connects TRBV2 to TRBJ2-7, with D perhaps being TRBD1 or TRBD2 (6 bases each). The CDR3 has 12 amino acids. Trimming cost V 7 bases and J 6 bases, with 13 bases left between them. Germline values: CDR1 SNHLY, CDR2 FYNNEI.

This chain links TRBV18 with TRBJ2-5; D ambiguous. The CDR3 is 12 residues long. V was clipped by 1 base and J by 4 bases, with 4 bases between them. Germline-derived CDR1 and CDR2 are KGHSH and LQKENI. The CDR3 loop reads CASSPRRETQYF. The CDR3 coding sequence is TGTGCCAGCTCACCACGGCGAGAGACCCAGTACTTC.

This clone was observed once. The rearrangement joins TRBV30 to TRBJ2-2; 13 bases agree with TRBD2. Germline CDR1 reads GTSNPN; CDR2 reads SVGIG (reference sequence). With 0 bases clipped from V and 2 bases from J, the junction kept 15 bases outside the gene matches. The length of the CDR3 is 21 residues. CDR3 sequence reads: CAWSVLFAWTSGGVNTGELFF. The CDR3 nucleotides are TGTGCCTGGAGTGTTTTGTTTGCGTGGACTAGCGGGGGTGTAAACACCGGGGAGCTGTTTTTT.

This clone has just one count. V and J are TRBV7-9 and TRBJ2-1; tentative D call: TRBD2 (5 bases). Germline V CDR1 and CDR2: SEHNR, FQNEAQ (reference sequence). CDR3 size: 13 residues. The V end lost 6 bases, the J end lost 6 bases, and 12 bases lay between the germline ends. DNA for the CDR3: TGTGCCAGCAGGTTTCTAGCCCCCAATGAGCAGTTCTTC. Amino acid sequence: CASRFLAPNEQFF.

The chain has TRBV7-8 and TRBJ2-5; D could derive from TRBD1 or TRBD2 (5 bases each). The germline V gene encodes CDR1 SGHVS and CDR2 FQNEAQ. V lost 10 bases, J lost 2 bases, and 23 bases lay in between. CDR3 length equals 16 residues. The CDR3 loop is CATKNLGTGTQETQYF. The CDR3 DNA follows: TGTGCCACCAAAAATTTGGGGACGGGAACACAAGAGACCCAGTACTTC.